Listed below are T cell receptor beta chains from one sample, sequenced in a study of blood T cell repertoires in COVID-19. TCRdb's copy holds only in-frame clones and misses some; the assay was immunoSEQ multiplex PCR. Among under 500,000 clones listed, roughly 91% were seen once. Sequencing was carried out using peripheral blood. The receptors stem from a woman aged 25-40 years with acute or convalescent COVID-19. Both conserved end residues are part of each CDR3. The order of the fields is D gene, V gene, clone size, J gene, CDR3 DNA, CDR3 protein. D genes are given only for firm matches. Part of the rows lack a size; the others show once, few, many or a class for expanded clones.

d_call: TRBD2; v_call: TRBV12-3/TRBV12-4; clone_size: many; j_call: TRBJ2-5; cdr3_nt: TGTGCCAGCAGCCGGGGGGACCAAGAGACCCAGTACTTC; cdr3_aa: CASSRGDQETQYF
d_call: -; v_call: TRBV15; clone_size: -; j_call: TRBJ1-1; cdr3_nt: TGTGCCACCAGCGGTCGGGAGGGGAACACTGAAGCTTTCTTT; cdr3_aa: CATSGREGNTEAFF
d_call: -; v_call: TRBV3-1/TRBV3-2; clone_size: -; j_call: TRBJ1-1; cdr3_nt: TGTGCCAGCAGCCACGGACAGCACACTGAAGCTTTCTTT; cdr3_aa: CASSHGQHTEAFF
d_call: TRBD1; v_call: TRBV7-6; clone_size: -; j_call: TRBJ1-1; cdr3_nt: TGTGCCAGCAGCGCCCTCAGGGGGAGGAACACTGAAGCTTTCTTT; cdr3_aa: CASSALRGRNTEAFF
d_call: -; v_call: TRBV28; clone_size: -; j_call: TRBJ1-1; cdr3_nt: TGTGCCAGCAGCGTTCTTAACACTGAAGCTTTCTTT; cdr3_aa: CASSVLNTEAFF
d_call: TRBD2; v_call: TRBV18; clone_size: -; j_call: TRBJ2-3; cdr3_nt: TGTGCCAGCTCACCAATTCAAAGCGGGGGGCCCACAGATACGCAGTATTTT; cdr3_aa: CASSPIQSGGPTDTQYF
d_call: -; v_call: TRBV7-7; clone_size: -; j_call: TRBJ2-6; cdr3_nt: TGTGCCAGCAGCTTATTCGCGGGTACTGGGGCCAACGTCCTGACTTTC; cdr3_aa: CASSLFAGTGANVLTF
d_call: TRBD1; v_call: TRBV5-5; clone_size: -; j_call: TRBJ1-1; cdr3_nt: TGTGCCAGCAGCTTCTGGGACAGGAACACTGAAGCTTTCTTT; cdr3_aa: CASSFWDRNTEAFF
d_call: TRBD1; v_call: TRBV11-2; clone_size: once; j_call: TRBJ1-4; cdr3_nt: TGTGCCAGCAGCGCCGGCGGACAGGAGAATGAAAAACTGTTTTTT; cdr3_aa: CASSAGGQENEKLFF
d_call: TRBD1; v_call: TRBV4-1; clone_size: -; j_call: TRBJ2-3; cdr3_nt: TGCGCCAGCAGCCAGTACGACAGGGGGCGCGTCACAGATACGCAGTATTTT; cdr3_aa: CASSQYDRGRVTDTQYF
d_call: TRBD1; v_call: TRBV19; clone_size: once; j_call: TRBJ2-6; cdr3_nt: TGTGCCAGTAGCCCGAGGACAGGGTCCTCTGGGGCCAACGTCCTGACTTTC; cdr3_aa: CASSPRTGSSGANVLTF
d_call: TRBD1; v_call: TRBV6-2/TRBV6-3; clone_size: -; j_call: TRBJ1-1; cdr3_nt: TGTGCCAGCAGTACGGGACAGTATGAAGCTTTCTTT; cdr3_aa: CASSTGQYEAFF
d_call: TRBD2; v_call: TRBV3-1/TRBV3-2; clone_size: -; j_call: TRBJ2-3; cdr3_nt: TGTGCCAGCAGCCATCTCGTAGCGGGGGATGCCTCTAGCACAGATACGCAGTATTTT; cdr3_aa: CASSHLVAGDASSTDTQYF
d_call: -; v_call: TRBV9; clone_size: -; j_call: TRBJ2-7; cdr3_nt: TGTGCCAGCAGCCCATCGGGACTTCCCTACGAGCAGTACTTC; cdr3_aa: CASSPSGLPYEQYF
d_call: TRBD1; v_call: TRBV4-1; clone_size: -; j_call: TRBJ1-3; cdr3_nt: TGCGCCAGCAGCCAACGATACTCCGGGACAGGGCAAGGAAACACCATATATTTT; cdr3_aa: CASSQRYSGTGQGNTIYF
d_call: -; v_call: TRBV5-1; clone_size: -; j_call: TRBJ2-7; cdr3_nt: TGCGCCAGCAGCTTGGGGTTGGGGAGCTCCTACGAGCAGTACTTC; cdr3_aa: CASSLGLGSSYEQYF
d_call: TRBD1; v_call: TRBV2; clone_size: -; j_call: TRBJ1-5; cdr3_nt: TGTGCCAGCAGTGGGGACAGGGGAAGCAATCAGCCCCAGCATTTT; cdr3_aa: CASSGDRGSNQPQHF
d_call: TRBD2; v_call: TRBV18; clone_size: -; j_call: TRBJ2-7; cdr3_nt: TGTGCCAGCTCACTATCAGATCCGGGGGGGGCAGGCGAGCAGTACTTC; cdr3_aa: CASSLSDPGGAGEQYF
d_call: TRBD1; v_call: TRBV5-6; clone_size: -; j_call: TRBJ2-3; cdr3_nt: TGTGCCAGCAGCGGACAGGACGGGGTGTTGGATACGCAGTATTTT; cdr3_aa: CASSGQDGVLDTQYF
d_call: -; v_call: TRBV24-1; clone_size: -; j_call: TRBJ2-1; cdr3_nt: TGTGCCACCAGTGAGGACGGACTCTCCTACAATGAGCAGTTCTTC; cdr3_aa: CATSEDGLSYNEQFF
d_call: -; v_call: TRBV28; clone_size: -; j_call: TRBJ2-3; cdr3_nt: TGTGCCAGCACCGATGCAGGGTCAGATACGCAGTATTTT; cdr3_aa: CASTDAGSDTQYF
d_call: -; v_call: TRBV4-1; clone_size: -; j_call: TRBJ2-1; cdr3_nt: TGCGCCAGCAGCCTGCAGGTCGGCTCCTACAATGAGCAGTTCTTC; cdr3_aa: CASSLQVGSYNEQFF
d_call: -; v_call: TRBV29-1; clone_size: -; j_call: TRBJ1-1; cdr3_nt: TGCAGCGTTGGACTTCGTGAGCGGGACACTGAAGCTTTCTTT; cdr3_aa: CSVGLRERDTEAFF
d_call: TRBD2; v_call: TRBV5-4; clone_size: -; j_call: TRBJ2-7; cdr3_nt: TGTGCCAGCAGACCCGAACCTAGCGGGTGGGATCTGGAGCAGTACTTC; cdr3_aa: CASRPEPSGWDLEQYF
d_call: -; v_call: TRBV20-1; clone_size: -; j_call: TRBJ2-7; cdr3_nt: TGCAGTGTACATGGAGCCTACGAGCAGTACTTC; cdr3_aa: CSVHGAYEQYF
d_call: -; v_call: TRBV19; clone_size: -; j_call: TRBJ2-7; cdr3_nt: TGTGCCAGTAGTATCTCGGGGTTCTTCTACGAGCAGTACTTC; cdr3_aa: CASSISGFFYEQYF
d_call: -; v_call: TRBV19; clone_size: -; j_call: TRBJ2-3; cdr3_nt: TGTGCCAGTAGTCCCCGGGGTTCTCGGGGGGCTAGCACAGATACGCAGTATTTT; cdr3_aa: CASSPRGSRGASTDTQYF
d_call: -; v_call: TRBV3-1/TRBV3-2; clone_size: -; j_call: TRBJ1-2; cdr3_nt: TGTGCCAGCAGCCCCGCCTTGACCCTACGGGATAACTATGGCTACACCTTC; cdr3_aa: CASSPALTLRDNYGYTF